The rows below give T cell receptor beta chains drawn from one sample of a study of T cell repertoires in cytomegalovirus infection. TCRdb fed the reads into MiXCR, producing one record per CDR3 protein. The table includes around 310,000 distinct CDR3 sequences, 17% detected once. The specimen was PBMCs. These receptors all come from a human donor in good health (CMV status not recorded). Some clones in this sample may be carry-over from other donors' samples. Each CDR3 is given with its conserved first and last residue. A D gene is named only where the DNA matches it firmly. The size field is filled for only some rows; it gives once, few, many or a size class.

V gene	D gene	J gene	clone size	CDR3 protein	CDR3 DNA
TRBV19	TRBD1	TRBJ2-7	.	CASSSQGGFGYEQYF	TGTGCCAGTAGTTCCCAAGGGGGCTTTGGCTACGAGCAGTACTTC
TRBV18	.	TRBJ1-1	many	CASSPGENTEAFF	TGTGCCAGCTCACCAGGAGAGAACACTGAAGCTTTCTTT
TRBV28	TRBD2	TRBJ2-1	.	CASSSSGGFNEQFF	TGTGCCAGCAGTTCCTCGGGGGGGTTCAATGAGCAGTTCTTC
TRBV20-1	.	TRBJ2-7	.	CSARGARGLLSSYEQYF	TGCAGTGCTAGAGGCGCGCGGGGACTCCTGAGCTCCTACGAGCAGTACTTC
TRBV12-3/TRBV12-4	TRBD2	TRBJ2-4	.	CASSLAGLAGDKNIQYF	TGTGCCAGCAGTTTAGCCGGACTAGCGGGGGACAAAAACATTCAGTACTTC
TRBV4-1	TRBD2	TRBJ2-2	.	CASSHPIGGANTGELFF	TGTGCCAGCAGCCATCCCATCGGGGGGGCGAACACCGGGGAGCTGTTTTTT
TRBV9	.	TRBJ2-7	.	CASSVDETGVWLADEQYF	TGTGCCAGCAGCGTAGACGAGACAGGGGTTTGGCTAGCGGACGAGCAGTACTTC
TRBV5-1	TRBD2	TRBJ2-3	.	CASSLSTRGDTDTQYF	TGCGCCAGCAGCTTGTCGACGCGGGGGGACACAGATACGCAGTATTTT
TRBV7-6	.	TRBJ2-1	many	CASSLEDNEQFF	TGTGCCAGCAGCTTAGAAGACAATGAGCAGTTCTTC
TRBV7-2	TRBD1	TRBJ1-2	many	CASSPDREKGYTF	TGTGCCAGCAGCCCAGACAGGGAGAAAGGCTACACCTTC
TRBV7-9	.	TRBJ1-1	few	CASSPQGLPEAFF	TGTGCCAGCAGCCCACAGGGCCTCCCTGAAGCTTTCTTT
TRBV7-6	.	TRBJ2-5	few	CASSGQGGVGETQYF	TGTGCCAGCAGCGGCCAAGGGGGGGTGGGGGAGACCCAGTACTTC
TRBV5-1	.	TRBJ2-1	.	CASSITPENEQFF	TGCGCCAGCAGCATAACTCCCGAAAATGAGCAGTTCTTC
TRBV28	.	TRBJ2-7	.	CASSLSDSWSSYEQYF	TGTGCCAGCAGTTTATCCGACAGTTGGAGCTCCTACGAGCAGTACTTC
TRBV7-2	TRBD1	TRBJ1-5	many	CASSTLGTGIHQPQHF	TGTGCCAGCAGCACCCTGGGGACAGGGATCCATCAGCCCCAGCATTTT
TRBV2	.	TRBJ2-7	.	CASIMEVILSYEQYF	TGTGCCAGCATTATGGAAGTGATCCTCTCCTACGAGCAGTACTTC
TRBV20-1	.	TRBJ1-1	.	CSARQNSEAFF	TGCAGTGCAAGACAGAACTCTGAAGCTTTCTTT
TRBV12-3/TRBV12-4	TRBD2	TRBJ2-3	few	CASSHRLAASTDTQYF	TGTGCCAGCAGTCATCGACTAGCAGCAAGCACAGATACGCAGTATTTT
TRBV12-3/TRBV12-4	.	TRBJ1-6	few	CASRSGGAHDSPLHF	TGTGCCAGCAGGTCGGGGGGGGCTCACGATTCACCCCTCCACTTT
TRBV14	.	TRBJ1-6	.	CASSQGAYIPYNSPLHF	TGTGCCAGCAGCCAAGGGGCCTACATCCCCTATAATTCACCCCTCCACTTT
TRBV28	TRBD2	TRBJ2-3	few	CASSAKSGGFKTDTQYF	TGTGCCAGCAGTGCGAAGAGCGGGGGGTTCAAGACAGATACGCAGTATTTT
TRBV10-3	.	TRBJ1-5	few	CAISGSRDSNQPQHF	TGTGCCATCAGTGGAAGTAGGGACAGCAATCAGCCCCAGCATTTT
TRBV19	.	TRBJ2-7	few	CASSISLQGNYEQYF	TGTGCCAGTAGTATAAGTCTGCAGGGGAACTACGAGCAGTACTTC
TRBV6-1	TRBD2	TRBJ2-1	many	CASRTPREGSYNEQFF	TGTGCCAGCAGAACCCCTCGGGAGGGATCCTACAATGAGCAGTTCTTC
TRBV4-2	TRBD1	TRBJ1-1	.	CASSQVGQGGHTEAFF	TGTGCCAGCAGCCAAGTTGGACAGGGGGGGCACACTGAAGCTTTCTTT
TRBV6-6	TRBD1	TRBJ2-7	.	CASSYGTGVAREQYF	TGTGCCAGCAGTTACGGGACAGGGGTGGCTCGCGAGCAGTACTTC
TRBV18	.	TRBJ1-6	.	CASSPPGVISPLHF	TGTGCCAGCTCACCCCCGGGGGTGATTTCACCCCTCCACTTT
TRBV2	TRBD2	TRBJ2-1	few	CASSDLNPGLALNEQFF	TGTGCCAGCAGTGACCTGAATCCGGGACTAGCTCTGAATGAGCAGTTCTTC
TRBV7-2	.	TRBJ2-4	many	CASSFTVAKNIQYF	TGTGCCAGCAGCTTCACAGTGGCCAAAAACATTCAGTACTTC
TRBV7-8	.	TRBJ2-7	many	CASFPPGAYEQYF	TGTGCCAGCTTCCCCCCCGGGGCGTACGAGCAGTACTTC
TRBV20-1	.	TRBJ1-5	few	CSARDLGGFEQPQHF	TGCAGTGCTAGAGATCTCGGGGGGTTTGAACAGCCCCAGCATTTT
TRBV7-6	TRBD2	TRBJ2-1	many	CASSQAGVDEQFF	TGTGCCAGCAGCCAGGCGGGGGTCGATGAGCAGTTCTTC
TRBV10-3	.	TRBJ1-1	.	CAISESPDTEAFF	TGTGCCATCAGTGAGAGCCCTGACACTGAAGCTTTCTTT
TRBV7-6	TRBD1	TRBJ1-6	many	CASSPETGGQPLHF	TGTGCCAGCAGCCCAGAAACAGGGGGCCAACCCCTCCACTTT
TRBV12-3/TRBV12-4	.	TRBJ2-7	few	CASSFMAYEQYF	TGTGCCAGCAGTTTCATGGCCTACGAGCAGTACTTC
TRBV28	.	TRBJ1-2	many	CASSLANYGYTF	TGTGCCAGCAGCTTAGCCAACTATGGCTACACCTTC
TRBV4-1	.	TRBJ1-1	few	CASSQEGGPNTEAFF	TGCGCCAGCAGCCAAGAGGGGGGCCCGAACACTGAAGCTTTCTTT
TRBV6-5	TRBD1	TRBJ2-2	.	CASSNQGANTGELFF	TGTGCCAGCAGTAACCAGGGGGCGAACACCGGGGAGCTGTTTTTT
TRBV2	.	TRBJ2-7	.	CASSDGFAYEQYF	TGTGCCAGCAGTGACGGCTTTGCCTACGAGCAGTACTTC
TRBV6-1	.	TRBJ1-5	many	CASRVNSNQPQHF	TGTGCCAGCAGGGTGAATAGCAATCAGCCCCAGCATTTT
TRBV10-3	.	TRBJ2-7	few	CATSTGQTPYEQYF	TGTGCCACTTCAACAGGACAGACACCATACGAGCAGTACTTC
TRBV6-5	.	TRBJ1-4	.	CASQGITNEKLFF	TGTGCCAGCCAGGGGATTACTAATGAAAAACTGTTTTTT
TRBV2	.	TRBJ2-1	.	CASMGGRNEQFF	TGTGCCAGCATGGGGGGCCGGAATGAGCAGTTCTTC
TRBV12-3/TRBV12-4	.	TRBJ1-4	.	CASSLGAYDEKLFF	TGTGCCAGCAGTTTAGGGGCTTATGATGAAAAACTGTTTTTT
TRBV20-1	TRBD1	TRBJ1-5	.	CSARITGAQPQHF	TGCAGTGCCCGGATCACAGGGGCTCAGCCCCAGCATTTT
TRBV4-2	.	TRBJ1-1	many	CASSQVGEDTEAFF	TGTGCCAGCAGCCAAGTGGGGGAGGACACTGAAGCTTTCTTT
TRBV28	.	TRBJ2-2	.	CASLAGAGELFF	TGTGCCAGCCTAGCAGGTGCCGGGGAGCTGTTTTTT
TRBV27	.	TRBJ2-5	few	CASSLLGGTEQETQYF	TGTGCCAGCAGTTTGCTTGGGGGGACAGAGCAAGAGACCCAGTACTTC
TRBV19	.	TRBJ2-3	.	CASRARSTDTQYF	TGTGCCAGTAGGGCCAGGAGCACAGATACGCAGTATTTT
TRBV15	.	TRBJ1-1	.	CATSRDVAGVDTEAFF	TGTGCCACCAGCAGAGATGTAGCGGGTGTCGACACTGAAGCTTTCTTT
TRBV20-1	.	TRBJ2-7	.	CSANPLFSGSSYEQYF	TGCAGTGCTAACCCCCTATTTAGCGGTAGCTCCTACGAGCAGTACTTC
TRBV12-3/TRBV12-4	.	TRBJ1-2	.	CASRTGTIYGYTF	TGTGCCAGCAGAACCGGGACAATCTATGGCTACACCTTC
TRBV12-3/TRBV12-4	TRBD2	TRBJ2-7	.	CASSLAGSSYEQYF	TGTGCCAGCAGTCTAGCGGGAAGCTCCTACGAGCAGTACTTC